This is a list of T cell receptor beta chains from one sample in a study of OX40 agonist ivuxolimab in advanced cancers. Generated by immunoSEQ multiplex PCR, the TCRdb table keeps only in-frame clones and is missing some. The repertoire holds about 70,000 clones, with about nine tenths as singletons. Sequenced here: CD4+ or CD8+ T cells sorted from blood, sampled in a trial of the OX40 agonist ivuxolimab. These receptors were obtained from an adult with an advanced solid tumor such as melanoma, head and neck, liver or kidney cancer. Each CDR3 is given with its conserved first and last residue. A D gene is named only where the DNA matches it firmly. Where a row states a size, it is once, few, many or the class of an expanded clone; other rows omit it.

v_gene: TRBV2
d_gene: .
abundance: .
j_gene: TRBJ2-7
CDR3aa: CASSEATANEQYF
CDR3nt: TGTGCCAGCAGTGAAGCGACAGCGAACGAGCAGTACTTC

v_gene: TRBV2
d_gene: TRBD1
abundance: .
j_gene: TRBJ1-2
CDR3aa: CASTEPGQGFGYTF
CDR3nt: TGTGCCAGCACCGAACCGGGACAGGGGTTTGGCTACACCTTC

v_gene: TRBV4-2
d_gene: TRBD1
abundance: .
j_gene: TRBJ1-2
CDR3aa: CASSQEGTGGIYGYTF
CDR3nt: TGTGCCAGCAGCCAAGAAGGCACAGGGGGCATCTATGGCTACACCTTC

v_gene: TRBV27
d_gene: .
abundance: .
j_gene: TRBJ2-1
CDR3aa: CASSLRRYGEGEQFF
CDR3nt: TGTGCCAGCAGTTTGCGAAGGTACGGTGAAGGGGAGCAGTTCTTC

v_gene: TRBV30
d_gene: .
abundance: .
j_gene: TRBJ1-1
CDR3aa: CACERNTEAFF
CDR3nt: TGTGCCTGTGAAAGGAACACTGAAGCTTTCTTT

v_gene: TRBV29-1
d_gene: TRBD1
abundance: .
j_gene: TRBJ1-5
CDR3aa: CSVAAGTGNQPQHF
CDR3nt: TGCAGCGTTGCCGCCGGGACAGGCAATCAGCCCCAGCATTTT

v_gene: TRBV7-2
d_gene: TRBD1
abundance: .
j_gene: TRBJ1-5
CDR3aa: CASSLRQGSNQPQHF
CDR3nt: TGTGCCAGCAGCCTTCGACAGGGGAGCAATCAGCCCCAGCATTTT

v_gene: TRBV5-4
d_gene: TRBD1
abundance: once
j_gene: TRBJ2-5
CDR3aa: CASSTQTGKETQYF
CDR3nt: TGTGCCAGCAGCACGCAGACAGGGAAAGAGACCCAGTACTTC

v_gene: TRBV7-9
d_gene: .
abundance: .
j_gene: TRBJ2-7
CDR3aa: CASSLGTPRIYEQYF
CDR3nt: TGTGCCAGCAGCTTGGGGACACCACGTATCTACGAGCAGTACTTC

v_gene: TRBV27
d_gene: TRBD1
abundance: .
j_gene: TRBJ2-1
CDR3aa: CASSPRQGREQFF
CDR3nt: TGTGCCAGCAGTCCGCGACAGGGTCGGGAGCAGTTCTTC

v_gene: TRBV18
d_gene: .
abundance: once
j_gene: TRBJ1-2
CDR3aa: CASSPSQNGYTF
CDR3nt: TGTGCCAGCTCACCGAGCCAAAACGGCTACACCTTC

v_gene: TRBV7-3
d_gene: .
abundance: few
j_gene: TRBJ2-3
CDR3aa: CASSLMGGPDTQYF
CDR3nt: TGTGCCAGCAGCTTAATGGGGGGCCCAGATACGCAGTATTTT

v_gene: TRBV14
d_gene: TRBD1
abundance: .
j_gene: TRBJ2-2
CDR3aa: CASSQDWRQGASTGELFF
CDR3nt: TGTGCCAGCAGCCAAGATTGGCGACAGGGGGCATCCACCGGGGAGCTGTTTTTT

v_gene: TRBV7-2
d_gene: .
abundance: .
j_gene: TRBJ1-1
CDR3aa: CASSLGHPFEAFF
CDR3nt: TGTGCCAGCAGCTTAGGTCACCCCTTTGAAGCTTTCTTT

v_gene: TRBV30
d_gene: .
abundance: .
j_gene: TRBJ1-3
CDR3aa: CAWSATGAGNTIYF
CDR3nt: TGTGCCTGGAGTGCTACGGGGGCTGGGAACACCATATATTTT

v_gene: TRBV30
d_gene: TRBD2
abundance: .
j_gene: TRBJ2-7
CDR3aa: CAWGTSGGANEQYF
CDR3nt: TGTGCCTGGGGAACTAGCGGGGGGGCTAACGAGCAGTACTTC

v_gene: TRBV28
d_gene: TRBD1
abundance: .
j_gene: TRBJ1-2
CDR3aa: CASSLYTGGDGYTF
CDR3nt: TGTGCCAGCAGTTTATATACAGGGGGGGATGGCTACACCTTC

v_gene: TRBV10-3
d_gene: .
abundance: .
j_gene: TRBJ1-5
CDR3aa: CAGGDSNQPQHF
CDR3nt: TGTGCCGGGGGGGATAGCAATCAGCCCCAGCATTTT

v_gene: TRBV6-6
d_gene: .
abundance: .
j_gene: TRBJ1-1
CDR3aa: CASSGAGGRPEAFF
CDR3nt: TGTGCCAGCAGTGGGGCCGGGGGGCGTCCTGAAGCTTTCTTT

v_gene: TRBV9
d_gene: .
abundance: .
j_gene: TRBJ1-6
CDR3aa: CASSVGFPDNSPLHF
CDR3nt: TGTGCCAGCAGCGTAGGTTTCCCAGATAATTCACCCCTCCACTTT

v_gene: TRBV28
d_gene: .
abundance: .
j_gene: TRBJ2-5
CDR3aa: CASSTIGLRTVQDKTQYF
CDR3nt: TGTGCCAGCAGTACTATAGGCCTTCGGACAGTCCAAGATAAGACCCAGTACTTC

v_gene: TRBV10-3
d_gene: .
abundance: .
j_gene: TRBJ2-5
CDR3aa: CAIKGTPQETQYF
CDR3nt: TGTGCCATCAAGGGGACACCTCAAGAGACCCAGTACTTC

v_gene: TRBV15
d_gene: TRBD2
abundance: .
j_gene: TRBJ2-3
CDR3aa: CATSRDSSGGAWDYTQYF
CDR3nt: TGTGCCACCAGCAGAGATTCGAGCGGGGGGGCATGGGACTATACGCAGTATTTT

v_gene: TRBV28
d_gene: .
abundance: few
j_gene: TRBJ2-2
CDR3aa: CASSPPRGTGELFF
CDR3nt: TGTGCCAGCAGCCCCCCGCGTGGAACCGGGGAGCTGTTTTTT

v_gene: TRBV28
d_gene: TRBD1
abundance: .
j_gene: TRBJ1-2
CDR3aa: CASTTTLDRVRLGGYTF
CDR3nt: TGTGCCAGCACCACAACCCTCGACAGGGTCCGTCTTGGTGGCTACACCTTC

v_gene: TRBV28
d_gene: .
abundance: .
j_gene: TRBJ2-3
CDR3aa: CASSSSPQGRGTDTQYF
CDR3nt: TGTGCCAGCAGTTCCTCCCCACAGGGTAGGGGCACAGATACGCAGTATTTT

v_gene: TRBV28
d_gene: .
abundance: .
j_gene: TRBJ1-2
CDR3aa: CASRGNYGYTF
CDR3nt: TGTGCCAGCAGGGGTAACTATGGCTACACCTTC

v_gene: TRBV19
d_gene: TRBD2
abundance: .
j_gene: TRBJ2-2
CDR3aa: CASNFGGVDTGELFF
CDR3nt: TGTGCCAGTAACTTCGGGGGGGTGGACACCGGGGAGCTGTTTTTT

v_gene: TRBV2
d_gene: TRBD2
abundance: .
j_gene: TRBJ2-1
CDR3aa: CASIPKGSGGSEQFF
CDR3nt: TGTGCCAGCATTCCAAAAGGTAGCGGGGGTTCCGAGCAGTTCTTC

v_gene: TRBV4-3
d_gene: .
abundance: .
j_gene: TRBJ1-2
CDR3aa: CASSQAGGPYGYTF
CDR3nt: TGCGCCAGCAGCCAAGCCGGGGGGCCATATGGCTACACCTTC

v_gene: TRBV7-7
d_gene: .
abundance: .
j_gene: TRBJ2-5
CDR3aa: CASSLGGRQETQYF
CDR3nt: TGTGCTAGCAGCTTAGGAGGGCGTCAAGAGACCCAGTACTTC

v_gene: TRBV6-6
d_gene: .
abundance: .
j_gene: TRBJ1-5
CDR3aa: CASLEGDGNQPQHF
CDR3nt: TGTGCCAGCCTGGAGGGGGACGGCAATCAGCCCCAGCATTTT

v_gene: TRBV9
d_gene: .
abundance: .
j_gene: TRBJ2-5
CDR3aa: CASSVGDKYQETQYF
CDR3nt: TGTGCCAGCAGCGTAGGGGACAAGTACCAAGAGACCCAGTACTTC

v_gene: TRBV5-6
d_gene: .
abundance: .
j_gene: TRBJ2-5
CDR3aa: CASSLGTAQETQYF
CDR3nt: TGTGCCAGCAGCTTGGGGACAGCCCAAGAGACCCAGTACTTC

v_gene: TRBV30
d_gene: TRBD1
abundance: .
j_gene: TRBJ1-5
CDR3aa: CAWSGYSGQGVGGNQPQHF
CDR3nt: TGTGCCTGGAGTGGTTACTCGGGACAGGGGGTTGGTGGCAATCAGCCCCAGCATTTT

v_gene: TRBV5-4
d_gene: .
abundance: .
j_gene: TRBJ2-5
CDR3aa: CASSGDLRETQYF
CDR3nt: TGTGCCAGCAGCGGCGACTTGCGAGAGACCCAGTACTTC

v_gene: TRBV27
d_gene: .
abundance: .
j_gene: TRBJ1-6
CDR3aa: CASSSEWTRSLHF
CDR3nt: TGTGCCAGCAGTTCCGAGTGGACACGAAGCCTACACTTT

v_gene: TRBV5-4
d_gene: .
abundance: .
j_gene: TRBJ1-1
CDR3aa: CASSLRDGEAFF
CDR3nt: TGTGCCAGCAGCTTAAGAGACGGGGAAGCTTTCTTT

v_gene: TRBV25-1
d_gene: .
abundance: .
j_gene: TRBJ2-2
CDR3aa: CASEGGANTGELFF
CDR3nt: TGTGCCAGCGAGGGGGGTGCCAACACCGGGGAGCTGTTTTTT

v_gene: TRBV21-1
d_gene: .
abundance: .
j_gene: TRBJ1-1
CDR3aa: CASSKGSHRTLVAFF
CDR3nt: TGTGCCAGCAGCAAAGGGTCTCACCGGACCCTTGTGGCTTTCTTT

v_gene: TRBV5-4
d_gene: .
abundance: .
j_gene: TRBJ1-4
CDR3aa: CASSQDDRSNEKLFF
CDR3nt: TGTGCCAGCAGCCAAGATGACAGAAGCAATGAAAAACTGTTTTTT

v_gene: TRBV6-5
d_gene: .
abundance: .
j_gene: TRBJ2-7
CDR3aa: CASSVDRAYEQYF
CDR3nt: TGTGCCAGCAGCGTAGACAGAGCCTACGAGCAGTACTTC

v_gene: TRBV4-1
d_gene: .
abundance: once
j_gene: TRBJ2-7
CDR3aa: CASSQVLGRKSYEQYF
CDR3nt: TGCGCCAGCAGCCAAGTTCTTGGGAGGAAGTCTTACGAGCAGTACTTC

v_gene: TRBV29-1
d_gene: TRBD1
abundance: .
j_gene: TRBJ2-7
CDR3aa: CSVGSGGGYEQYF
CDR3nt: TGCAGCGTGGGATCAGGGGGTGGCTACGAGCAGTACTTC

v_gene: TRBV5-8
d_gene: .
abundance: .
j_gene: TRBJ2-6
CDR3aa: CASSLVTDYSGANVLTF
CDR3nt: TGTGCCAGCAGCTTGGTGACAGATTACTCTGGGGCCAACGTCCTGACTTTC